This T cell receptor (beta chain) was obtained from a study of blood T cell repertoires in COVID-19. Study details: The samples span acute and convalescent COVID-19 from the United States, Italy and Spain. From T cells, B-cell-depleted T cells, or PBMCs came the material, which was cDNA or gDNA.

The CDR3 contains 13 residues. Deletions cut 3 bases from V and 0 bases from J, with 8 bases between. Germline assignment: CDR1 SQVTM and CDR2 ANQGSEA. Using immunoSEQ multiplex PCR, the repertoire was profiled, and TCRdb retains in-frame clones only, with some absent. The data show tens of thousands of clones, over 75% seen once. The source material was peripheral blood. The chain links TRBV29-1 to TRBJ1-1; D gene uncertain. This clonotype originated in a woman of 80 years or more with COVID-19, enrolled during active disease. In DNA form, the CDR3 reads TGCAGCGTTGAGAGGAAGTTGAACACTGAAGCTTTCTTT. It yields the protein CSVERKLNTEAFF.